One sample yielded the 8 T cell receptor beta chains listed below, sequenced in a study of T cells after yellow fever vaccination. TCRdb recomputed calls from the 5' RACE reads with MiXCR, one row per CDR3 protein. The table includes 50,000 to 75,000 distinct CDR3 sequences, roughly 6.9% detected once. The starting material was CD8+ T cells sorted from PBMCs, obtained on the day of the first yellow fever vaccination. These TCRs come from a man aged 18 to 35 who received the YFV17D yellow fever vaccine.

This clonotype was seen a few times. This chain links TRBV7-9 with TRBJ2-5; D possibly corresponds to TRBD1 (6 bases). V lost 5 bases to trimming and J lost 3 bases, with 10 bases between them. Germline loops: CDR1 SEHNR, CDR2 FQNEAQ (reference sequence). The CDR3 totals 13 residues. CDR3 DNA: TGTGCCAGCAGCCCGGGGACAAAAGAGACCCAGTACTTC. The encoded protein is CASSPGTKETQYF. The full variable domain, completed using reference TRBV7-9 and TRBJ2-5, is DTGVSQNPRHKITKRGQNVTFRCDPISEHNRLYWYRQTLGQGPEFLTYFQNEAQLEKSRLLSDRFSAERPKGSFSTLEIQRTEQGDSAMYLCASSPGTKETQYFGPGTRLLVL.

This clonotype was seen at least ten times. The rearrangement uses TRBV15 and TRBJ1-1, with a possible D match to TRBD1 (5 bases). Per germline, CDR1 LNHNV and CDR2 YYDKDF (reference sequence). The CDR3 has 13 amino acids. V gave up 8 bases and J gave up 1 base, with 11 bases separating them. In nucleotides, the CDR3 is TGTGCCACCCAATCCACAGGGAACACTGAAGCTTTCTTT. It yields the protein CATQSTGNTEAFF.

This sequence joins TRBV3-1 and TRBJ1-5; D gene uncertain. Trimming took 0 bases from V and 2 from J, leaving 14 bases between them. The CDR3 spans 17 residues. Germline-derived CDR1 and CDR2 are LGHDT and YNNKEL (reference sequence). The CDR3 loop is CASSQEDPLPGNQPQHF. DNA for the CDR3: TGTGCCAGCAGCCAAGAGGACCCCCTCCCAGGCAATCAGCCCCAGCATTTT.

In this sample, this clonotype turned up a few times. The V call is TRBV27, the J call TRBJ2-2, with 9 bases lining up with TRBD2. Per germline, CDR1 MNHEY and CDR2 SMNVEV (reference sequence). The CDR3 extends over 14 amino acids. Trimming cost V 7 bases and J 5 bases; bases outside gene matches: 5. CDR3 protein: CASTVLAGTGELFF. CDR3 DNA: TGTGCCAGCACCGTCCTAGCGGGGACCGGGGAGCTGTTTTTT.

The chain uses TRBV5-1 and TRBJ2-5, with D tentatively TRBD1 (5 bases). V was trimmed by 0 bases and J by 1 base, leaving 7 bases between them. The length of the CDR3 is 14 residues. Germline CDR1 SGHRS, CDR2 YFSETQ. CDR3: CASSLVDSQETQYF. In DNA, the CDR3 is TGCGCCAGCAGCTTGGTCGACAGCCAAGAGACCCAGTACTTC.

This clonotype came up many times. The chain links TRBV4-1 to TRBJ1-5; no firm D call. Trimming stripped 2 bases from V and 4 bases from J, with 12 bases between. The CDR3 loop spans 15 amino acids. The germline gives CDR1 MGHRA, CDR2 YSYEKL. The CDR3 reads CASSQSGYVNQPQHF. The DNA for the CDR3 is TGCGCCAGCAGCCAATCAGGTTATGTAAATCAGCCCCAGCATTTT.

This clonotype was detected many times. This chain uses TRBV2 with TRBJ2-3, with 12 bases aligning to TRBD2. The CDR3 runs to 17 residues. V was pared by 8 bases and J by 0 bases, with 9 bases of the junction left unmatched. The germline gives CDR1 SNHLY, CDR2 FYNNEI. CDR3 coding DNA: TGTGCCAGCTGCTGGACTAGCGGGGACACTAGCACAGATACGCAGTATTTT. The encoded protein is CASCWTSGDTSTDTQYF.

The V and J genes are TRBV7-2 and TRBJ2-1; weak D call: TRBD1 (5 bases). Germline-derived CDR1 and CDR2 are SGHTA and FQGNSA. Trimming cost V 3 bases and J 9 bases, with 12 bases left between them. This CDR3 is 13 amino acids long. The CDR3, as DNA: TGTGCCAGCAGCTTGGCTGGGGCGCGTGAGCAGTTCTTC. This encodes CASSLAGAREQFF.